This T cell receptor (beta chain) was sequenced in a study of cytotoxic CD8 clonotypes in ibrutinib-treated CLL. Overall study context: Investigators collected response samples after a median about twelve months of treatment, range 6 to 36. Mean productive templates were 255,043; mean productive rearrangements were roughly 90,000.

Trimming took 3 bases from V and 0 from J, leaving 19 bases between them. The CDR3 is made up of 17 amino acids. Germline CDR1 is SGHRS and CDR2 is YFSETQ. Study outcomes and limitations: Rising at ibrutinib response, clonality subsequently fell back toward baseline at progression. Public clonotypes (which were uncommon) either contracted or remained stable on treatment.

Comments on this clone: Its antigen is unidentified.

Profiling relied on immunoSEQ multiplex PCR, and the TCRdb table lists in-frame clones only, not all of them. This sample has approximately 320,000 clones, with roughly 67% found just once. This clonotype originated in a human donor with chronic lymphocytic leukemia. This specimen consisted of PBMCs, obtained after 36 months of ibrutinib treatment. The J gene is TRBJ2-7, the V gene TRBV5-1; D is uncertain. In nucleotides, the CDR3 is TGCGCCAGCAGCTCGAACCCCCTTCCGTCAAGCTCCTACGAGCAGTACTTC. This encodes CASSSNPLPSSSYEQYF.